This TCR beta chain appears in the sequencing data of a study of shared clonotypes between healthy human individuals. This clone was observed a single time. Its antigen is not known. CDR3 length: 14 amino acids. Germline V gene lookup returns CDR1 MNHEY and CDR2 SMNVEV (reference sequence). V shed 5 bases and J 3 bases; nucleotides not matched to a gene: 6. Replicate PCRs run on sorted subsets employed 200 ng DNA, roughly 30,000 T cell genomes. Sequencing used immunoSEQ multiplex PCR; TCRdb keeps in-frame clones, though not all of them. This table holds about 2.1 million clones, more than 85% found once. CD45RO-negative, CCR7-selected cells formed the naive CD8 fraction, which excluded terminally differentiated effector memory CD45RA+ cells. Every contributor of samples was a Caucasian grown-up residing in Nashville, Tennessee. Study results and caveats: Shared clonotypes across all four donors exceeded non-shared ones in generation probability.

The receptor was isolated from a man aged 18 to 29 in good health. Some clones in this sample may be carry-over from other donors' samples. The chain is built from TRBV27 and TRBJ1-1; 7 nucleotides agree with TRBD1. The sequencing sample was made of naive CD8+ T cells from PBMCs. The CDR3 here is CASSPRTGHTEAFF. CDR3 nucleotides: TGTGCCAGCAGTCCCAGGACAGGCCACACTGAAGCTTTCTTT.